These 10 T cell receptor beta chains originate from one sample sequenced in a study of blood T cell repertoires in COVID-19. Assay: immunoSEQ multiplex PCR; the TCRdb copy retains only in-frame clones and omits some. The sample includes hundreds of thousands of clones, around nine tenths of them seen just once. The specimen was PBMCs or T cells enriched from blood (not recorded which). The receptor set was obtained from a woman under 30 who had been exposed to COVID-19.

The chain uses TRBV5-4 and TRBJ2-3, with D perhaps TRBD2 (5 bases). The CDR3 spans 16 residues. CDR1 and CDR2 (germline): SGHNT, YYREEE (reference sequence). V gave up 0 bases and J gave up 2 bases, with 13 bases separating them. CDR3 region: CASSLVLAGYTDTQYF. CDR3 coding DNA: TGTGCCAGCAGCTTGGTGCTCGCGGGCTACACAGATACGCAGTATTTT.

The chain has TRBV29-1 and TRBJ1-4; possible D gene TRBD1, 5 bases. This CDR3 is 15 amino acids long. V lost 4 bases, J lost 0 bases, and 12 bases lay in between. The germline V gene has CDR1 SQVTM and CDR2 ANQGSEA. The CDR3 coding sequence is TGCAGCGTTGCGTTCTGGGGGGCAACTAATGAAAAACTGTTTTTT. Protein sequence: CSVAFWGATNEKLFF.

This clone has a handful of counts. This rearrangement joins TRBV15 to TRBJ1-6; D unclear. The germline V and J ends were trimmed by 5 bases and 6 bases, with 14 bases remaining between them. CDR3 length equals 15 residues. Germline V gene lookup returns CDR1 LNHNV and CDR2 YYDKDF (reference sequence). The CDR3 loop is CATSPGGLGNSPLHF. The CDR3 DNA sequence: TGTGCCACCAGCCCGGGAGGGCTAGGTAATTCACCCCTCCACTTT. Based on the CDR3 plus reference TRBV15 and TRBJ1-6, the full variable domain is DAMVIQNPRYQVTQFGKPVTLSCSQTLNHNVMYWYQQKSSQAPKLLFHYYDKDFNNEADTPDNFQSRRPNTSFCFLDIRSPGLGDTAMYLCATSPGGLGNSPLHFGNGTRLTVT.

V and J are TRBV18 and TRBJ2-3, with 14 bases lining up with TRBD2. The V gene's germline CDR1 is KGHSH and CDR2 LQKENI. The CDR3 runs 18 residues. V trimming: 3 bases; J trimming: 0 bases; junction bases outside the gene matches: 5. The chain's CDR3 is CASSPKGLAGASTDTQYF. CDR3 DNA sequence: TGTGCCAGCTCACCTAAGGGACTAGCGGGGGCGAGCACAGATACGCAGTATTTT.

The J gene is TRBJ2-5, the V gene TRBV6-1, with 7 bases matching TRBD2. This CDR3 spans 16 amino acids. Trimming removed 1 base from V and 5 bases from J; junction bases left unmatched: 10. Per germline, CDR1 MNHNS and CDR2 SASEGT. The CDR3 sequence is CASSEVYGGSIETQYF. In nucleotides, the CDR3 is TGTGCCAGCAGTGAAGTCTATGGCGGGAGTATTGAGACCCAGTACTTC.

This chain connects TRBV5-4 to TRBJ1-3, with a weak D call TRBD1 (6 bases). Germline CDR1 SGHNT, CDR2 YYREEE (reference sequence). The V end was cut by 4 bases, the J end by 0 bases, with 11 bases between. The CDR3 covers 15 residues. The CDR3 nucleotides read TGTGCCAGCAGCCCGGACAGTGCCTCTGGAAACACCATATATTTT. Protein: CASSPDSASGNTIYF.

This clone showed up just once. The chain joins TRBV18 to TRBJ2-7; possibly TRBD1 for D (9 bases). The CDR3 spans 16 residues. CDR1 is KGHSH, CDR2 LQKENI, per germline. V shed 2 bases and J shed 5 bases, with 19 bases lying between them. For the CDR3, the DNA is TGTGCCAGCTCACCAATTAGCGGGACAGGGAGGGACGAGCAGTACTTC. Translation gives CASSPISGTGRDEQYF.

The chain links TRBV29-1 to TRBJ1-2; D is perhaps TRBD1 (5 bases). Germline CDR1 reads SQVTM; CDR2 reads ANQGSEA. The ends were cut back, 5 bases at V and 2 bases at J, with 6 bases in the middle. This CDR3 contains 11 residues. The CDR3 DNA reads TGCAGCGTTTCAGGGAACTATGGCTACACCTTC. Translated: CSVSGNYGYTF.

CDR3 DNA: TGTGCCAGTAGTGGCCCGACTCTCCGCTCCTACAATGAGCAGTTCTTC. Amino acid sequence: CASSGPTLRSYNEQFF. The chain couples TRBV19 to TRBJ2-1, with D unresolved. The CDR3 covers 16 residues. V gave up 5 bases and J gave up 0 bases, with 14 bases separating them. From germline, CDR1 is LNHDA and CDR2 SQIVND (reference sequence).

This rearrangement joins TRBV4-3 to TRBJ2-3, with a possible D match to TRBD2 (6 bases). This CDR3 comprises 13 residues. Trimming shortened V by 1 base and J by 4 bases, and 6 bases separated the two germline ends. The germline V gene encodes CDR1 LGHNA and CDR2 YSLEER. CDR3 DNA sequence: TGCGCCAGCAGCCAAGGACTAGCAGATACGCAGTATTTT. Residues: CASSQGLADTQYF.